The 16 T cell receptor beta chains below all came from one sample that was sequenced in a study of blood T cells in healthy people across ages. The second PCR ran 7 to 11 cycles with a sample-barcoded 5' primer and J-beta primers. TCRdb itself ran the 5' RACE reads through MiXCR, one entry per CDR3 protein. The data contain almost 1 million distinct CDR3 sequences, approximately 50% of them seen just once; the ten biggest clones take up about a fifth. Sample: blood. The receptors come from an older woman in good health.

This clonotype was seen a single time. This chain joins TRBV6-5 and TRBJ2-5; the D gene is possibly TRBD2 (6 bases). Germline loops: CDR1 MNHEY, CDR2 SVGAGI. This CDR3 contains 15 residues. V dropped 7 bases and J dropped 5 bases, with 20 bases sitting between them. The CDR3 loop reads CASITRANRGETQYF. CDR3 DNA: TGTGCCAGCATCACAAGGGCAAATCGGGGGGAGACCCAGTACTTC.

V gene TRBV5-1 combines with J gene TRBJ2-1; TRBD2 agrees at 10 bases. The tail of the sequence fits TRBJ2-7 better, so the J call may be wrong. This CDR3 region has 14 residues. Germline V CDR1 and CDR2: SGHRS, YFSETQ. Here the CDR3 DNA reads TGCGCCAGCAGCTTGGGCCAACTAGCGGGGGAGCAGTACTTC. Translation: CASSLGQLAGEQYF.

The rearrangement uses TRBV3-1 and TRBJ2-7; no firm D call. CDR1 is LGHDT and CDR2 is YNNKEL in the germline V gene (reference sequence). V gave up 0 bases and J gave up 3 bases, with 15 bases separating them. This CDR3 comprises 16 residues. CDR3 region: CASSQDFFGQNYEQYF. CDR3 coding DNA: TGTGCCAGCAGCCAAGATTTTTTCGGGCAGAACTACGAGCAGTACTTC.

CDR3 in amino acids: CSARDSRTGLGYTF. In nucleotides, the CDR3 is TGCAGTGCTAGAGATAGTCGGACAGGACTTGGCTACACCTTC. J is TRBJ1-2 and V is TRBV20-1, with 7 bases that match TRBD1. Per the germline V gene, CDR1 is DFQATT and CDR2 is SNEGSKA (reference sequence). The CDR3 is 14 residues long. Trimming cost V 0 bases and J 7 bases; bases outside gene matches: 8.

This chain links TRBV4-3 with TRBJ2-1, with a weak D call TRBD2 (5 bases). With the DNA end fitting TRBJ2-7 better, the J assignment may be wrong. Germline V gives CDR1 LGHNA, CDR2 YSLEER. The CDR3 spans 16 residues. CDR3 sequence (DNA): TGCGCCAGCAGCCATTCCTTTTACGGGGAATCAAATGAGCAGTACTTC. Translated, it gives CASSHSFYGESNEQYF.

The table lists this clonotype with many counts. The chain combines TRBV4-1 with TRBJ2-3; 12 bases fit TRBD2. Germline V gene sequence: CDR1 MGHRA, CDR2 YSYEKL. CDR3 size: 17 residues. The junction had 9 bases not matched to a gene; V was cut back by 0 bases and J by 8 bases. As DNA, the CDR3 is TGCGCCAGCAGCCAAGATCCGACTAGCGGGGGTGTAAGTACGCAGTATTTT. Its protein is CASSQDPTSGGVSTQYF.

The chain employs TRBV28 and TRBJ2-7, with D perhaps given as TRBD1 or TRBD2 (5 bases each). V was shortened by 4 bases and J by 4 bases, with 20 bases between the two germline ends. The CDR3 is 16 residues long. The germline V gene has CDR1 MDHEN and CDR2 SYDVKM. This CDR3 is CASSSYRESEGYEQYF. For the CDR3, the DNA is TGTGCCAGCAGTTCTTATAGGGAGAGTGAGGGGTACGAGCAGTACTTC.

The chain combines TRBV6-1 with TRBJ1-2; TRBD1 agrees at 10 bases. Per the germline V gene, CDR1 is MNHNS and CDR2 is SASEGT. CDR3 size: 16 residues. With 10 bases clipped from V and 4 bases from J, the junction kept 15 bases outside the gene matches. DNA of the CDR3: TGTGCCACCCCACGCCCCGGGACAGGGGCTATCTATGGCTACACCTTC. Protein: CATPRPGTGAIYGYTF.

The V and J genes are TRBV29-1 and TRBJ1-4; D call uncertain. Germline V gene lookup returns CDR1 SQVTM and CDR2 ANQGSEA. V lost 5 bases and J 0 bases, leaving 7 bases between the germline ends. CDR3 length: 13 residues. For the CDR3, the DNA is TGCAGCGTTTCCGGGACAACTAATGAAAAACTGTTTTTT. It specifies CSVSGTTNEKLFF.

This clonotype was detected only a few times. The chain has TRBV6-2 or TRBV6-3 and TRBJ2-5; D perhaps matches TRBD1 (5 bases). V was shortened by 6 bases and J by 1 base, with 9 bases between the two germline ends. This CDR3 has 13 amino acids. The V gene's germline CDR1 is MNHEY and CDR2 SVGEGT. The CDR3 protein is CASRDTSQETQYF. The CDR3 DNA reads TGTGCCAGCAGGGACACTTCCCAAGAGACCCAGTACTTC.

This chain links TRBV4-2 with TRBJ1-2; D remains ambiguous. The V and J ends lost 4 bases and 3 bases respectively, with 15 bases between them. This CDR3 is built from 15 residues. Germline assignment: CDR1 LGHNA and CDR2 YNFKEQ. CDR3 in DNA: TGTGCCAGCAGCCTCCGAGCGGGTGCTGACTATGGCTACACCTTC. Its translation: CASSLRAGADYGYTF.

This clonotype was detected ten times or more. This chain connects TRBV12-3 or TRBV12-4 to TRBJ1-5, with a weak D call TRBD1 (6 bases). Trimming stripped 6 bases from V and 7 bases from J, with 16 bases between. The CDR3 runs to 14 residues. CDR3 sequence reads: CASSQRGSQQPQHF. The CDR3 bases are TGTGCCAGCAGCCAAAGGGGGTCTCAGCAGCCCCAGCATTTT.

The gene calls are TRBV28 and TRBJ2-7; 10 nucleotides match TRBD1. The CDR3 loop spans 15 amino acids. Germline CDR1 MDHEN, CDR2 SYDVKM. After removal of 3 bases from V and 4 bases from J, the junction contained 6 bases not matched to a gene. The CDR3 DNA follows: TGTGCCAGCAGTTTCTTAAGACAGGGGGCTTACGAGCAGTACTTC. Translating gives CASSFLRQGAYEQYF.

The chain recombines TRBV5-1 with TRBJ2-1; the match to TRBD1 covers 7 bases. The CDR3 is 15 amino acids. Germline assignment: CDR1 SGHRS and CDR2 YFSETQ. V shed 6 bases, J shed 5 bases, and the junction held 11 bases outside the gene matches. CDR3 DNA sequence: TGCGCCAGCACCCCGAGACAGGGCATTAACAATGAGCAGTTCTTC. It translates to CASTPRQGINNEQFF.

This clonotype appeared a single time. This chain links TRBV29-1 with TRBJ2-1; D might be TRBD2 (6 bases). Trimming stripped 6 bases from V and 7 bases from J, with 25 bases between. The CDR3 is 16 residues long. Germline V gives CDR1 SQVTM, CDR2 ANQGSEA. In nucleotides, the CDR3 is TGCAGCGTCCGAGGAGGGGCGGGGAGCATCGGGAATGAGCAGTTCTTC. This translates into CSVRGGAGSIGNEQFF.

V gene TRBV20-1 combines with J gene TRBJ1-2; D is possibly TRBD1 (6 bases). The germline V gene has CDR1 DFQATT and CDR2 SNEGSKA (reference sequence). The CDR3 runs 16 residues. The germline V and J ends were trimmed by 0 bases and 2 bases, with 16 bases remaining between them. The CDR3 loop is CSAREGGAVSNYGYTF. The CDR3 DNA follows: TGCAGTGCTAGAGAGGGGGGCGCTGTATCGAACTATGGCTACACCTTC.